Detailed here is one T cell receptor beta chain. Sequencing templates came from extracted RNA that was reverse transcribed into cDNA. TCRdb's copy holds only in-frame clones and misses some; the assay was immunoSEQ multiplex PCR. The data show about 210,000 clones, approximately 47% seen once. This sample stems from a study of CD8+ T cells in alopecia areata. Described treatment: oral pan-JAK inhibitor, 5-10 mg twice daily. The sample consisted of CD4+ T cells sorted from blood, taken around week 36, from a patient treated with tofacitinib. This receptor was obtained from a human donor with alopecia areata.

The CDR3 is CASSLGHGTGGDTQYF. The DNA of the CDR3 is TGCGCCAGCAGCTTGGGCCACGGGACTGGGGGCGATACGCAGTATTTT. J is TRBJ2-3 and V is TRBV5-1; D may be TRBD1 or TRBD2 (6 bases each). The CDR3 loop spans 16 amino acids. The germline gives CDR1 SGHRS, CDR2 YFSETQ. V was pared by 0 bases and J by 6 bases, with 17 bases between.